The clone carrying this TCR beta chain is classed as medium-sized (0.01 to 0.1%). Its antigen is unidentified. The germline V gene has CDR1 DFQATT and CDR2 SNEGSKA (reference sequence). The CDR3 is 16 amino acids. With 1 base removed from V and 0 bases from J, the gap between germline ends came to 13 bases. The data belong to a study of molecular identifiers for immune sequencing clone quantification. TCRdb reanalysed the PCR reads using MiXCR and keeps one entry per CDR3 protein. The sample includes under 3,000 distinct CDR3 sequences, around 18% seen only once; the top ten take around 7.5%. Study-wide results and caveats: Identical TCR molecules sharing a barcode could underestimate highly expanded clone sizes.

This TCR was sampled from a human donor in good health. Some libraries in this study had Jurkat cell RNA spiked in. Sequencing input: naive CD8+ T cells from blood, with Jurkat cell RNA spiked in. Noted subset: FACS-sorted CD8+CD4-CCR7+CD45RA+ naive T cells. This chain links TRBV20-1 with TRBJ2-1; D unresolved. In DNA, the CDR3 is TGCAGTGCTAGAGTTCCCTCAGGTCCCTCCTACAATGAGCAGTTCTTC. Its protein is CSARVPSGPSYNEQFF.